The rows below give T cell receptor beta chains drawn from one sample of a study of shared clonotypes between healthy human individuals. The protocol was immunoSEQ multiplex PCR, while the TCRdb copy is restricted to in-frame clones and leaves out a portion. The table shows about 1.1 million clones, with 75% to 80% occurring only once. The sample consisted of memory CD4+ T cells from PBMCs. These receptor sequences come from a young man in good health. Some clones in this sample may be carry-over from other donors' samples. The CDR3 runs from the conserved cysteine through the conserved F or W. Each record gives: V gene, CDR3 protein.

v_call: TRBV18
cdr3_aa: CASGIASTDTQYF

v_call: TRBV28
cdr3_aa: CASSFGVNSNQPQHF

v_call: TRBV5-1
cdr3_aa: CASSQLPGQVTYEQYF

v_call: TRBV28
cdr3_aa: CASSLLGTAEETQYF

v_call: TRBV5-4
cdr3_aa: CASSLSTSGRTEQYF

v_call: TRBV15
cdr3_aa: CATSSYTFNPNGYTF

v_call: TRBV5-1
cdr3_aa: CASRSIQGALSANEQYF

v_call: TRBV2
cdr3_aa: CASKPEGNQPQHF

v_call: TRBV2
cdr3_aa: CASSDQWNSPLHF

v_call: TRBV2
cdr3_aa: CASSVRKGQETQYF

v_call: TRBV4-3
cdr3_aa: CASSQGWLAGGRRPEYF

v_call: TRBV4-3
cdr3_aa: CASSQDVRAYGYTF

v_call: TRBV6-6
cdr3_aa: CASSGPGSGNTIYF

v_call: TRBV11-2
cdr3_aa: CASRPIGGTEAFF

v_call: TRBV18
cdr3_aa: CASSPDLYNEQFF

v_call: TRBV6-4
cdr3_aa: CASSEGPSYEQYF

v_call: TRBV30
cdr3_aa: CAWSKGVPPNGQYF

v_call: TRBV19
cdr3_aa: CASSIWRGAFNTEAFF

v_call: TRBV5-1
cdr3_aa: CASSFSGQGDTQYF

v_call: TRBV29-1
cdr3_aa: CSVFRPLSNEQFF

v_call: TRBV28
cdr3_aa: CASRDRAMTGRVGNQPQHF

v_call: TRBV29-1
cdr3_aa: CSVGDRAFRNIQYF